This T cell receptor (beta chain) was documented in a study of spatial heterogeneity in lung cancer. In the study overall: Beta-chain sequences consistently outnumbered alpha-chain sequences in detection. Averaged across combinations, each unique TCR and UMI pairing appeared more than ten times in raw reads, which were uncorrected. Study results and limitations: Resection blood, more than follow-up blood, showed ubiquitous expanded tumor TCRs.

One entry per CDR3 protein, called by TCRdb with MiXCR from the 5' RACE reads. This sample has about 45,000 distinct CDR3 sequences, with around 15% found just once. The V gene's germline CDR1 is MNHNY and CDR2 SVGAGI (reference sequence). This CDR3 contains 12 residues. The V and J ends lost 5 bases and 9 bases respectively, with 14 bases between them. There are a few counts of this clonotype. Its antigen is undetermined. Sample time point: sample taken at primary tumor resection. No cells were sorted before sequencing. The whole RNA sequenced was extracted from tumor, nontumor lung or frozen PBMC. The cohort: 65 to 80 early-stage, untreated non-small cell lung cancer patients.

The rearrangement uses TRBV6-6 and TRBJ2-7, with a weak D call TRBD2 (5 bases). The source material was PBMCs, sampled at surgery. The clonotype originates from a male donor with early-stage non-small cell lung cancer. The CDR3 here is CASSPDYLRQYF. The CDR3 DNA reads TGTGCCAGCAGTCCCGACTACTTAAGGCAGTACTTC.